The rows below give T cell receptor beta chains drawn from one sample of a study of vaccination and CD4 T cells after COVID-19. TCRdb re-called the PCR reads with MiXCR, one entry per CDR3 protein. The data contain 30,000 to 40,000 distinct CDR3 sequences, approximately 40% of them seen just once; the ten biggest clones take up 4.5% to 7%. Sequenced here: CD4+ T cells from blood, sampled about 7 months after SARS-CoV-2 vaccination. Source of these receptors: a human donor who had recovered from COVID-19. Each CDR3 is given with its conserved first and last residue. The D gene is left open where the match is weak. Clone size is not always given. Where it is, it says once, few, many or a class for expanded clones.

>TRBJ1-1|TRBV7-8|NA|few
CASSLISGTEAFF
TGTGCCAGCAGCTTAATTTCGGGAACTGAAGCTTTCTTT
>TRBJ2-7|TRBV20-1|TRBD1|NA
CSPGFGDSAYEQYF
TGCAGCCCAGGGTTCGGGGACAGTGCCTACGAGCAGTACTTC
>TRBJ2-1|TRBV7-8|NA|NA
CASSLQDLRGRKFF
TGTGCCAGCAGCTTACAAGATTTGCGGGGCCGTAAGTTCTTC
>TRBJ2-7|TRBV19|NA|few
CASSDELGRSYEQYF
TGTGCCAGTAGTGATGAACTTGGGCGGTCCTACGAGCAGTACTTC
>TRBJ2-1|TRBV20-1|TRBD2|NA
CSASFLAGDDNEQFF
TGCAGTGCTAGCTTTCTAGCGGGAGATGATAATGAGCAGTTCTTC
>TRBJ1-1|TRBV10-3|NA|NA
CAISLTREENTEAFF
TGTGCCATCAGTCTTACCCGGGAGGAGAACACTGAAGCTTTCTTT
>TRBJ1-2|TRBV20-1|NA|NA
CSARRGAVNYGYTF
TGCAGTGCCAGACGGGGGGCGGTTAACTATGGCTACACCTTC
>TRBJ2-3|TRBV9|TRBD1|NA
CASSASSRGDTQYF
TGTGCCAGCAGCGCCAGCTCCAGGGGGGATACGCAGTATTTT
>TRBJ2-1|TRBV27|TRBD1|NA
CASSDRTGGNYNEQFF
TGTGCCAGCAGTGACAGGACAGGGGGTAACTACAATGAGCAGTTCTTC
>TRBJ2-1|TRBV7-6|TRBD2|few
CASSYSGSTSSEQFF
TGTGCCAGCAGCTATAGCGGGAGCACCAGTTCTGAGCAGTTCTTC
>TRBJ1-1|TRBV5-4|NA|few
CASGDLAFF
TGTGCCAGTGGGGATCTGGCTTTCTTT
>TRBJ1-5|TRBV28|NA|few
CASSLPAGPNSNQPQHF
TGTGCCAGCAGTTTACCCGCGGGACCAAATAGCAATCAGCCCCAGCATTTC
>TRBJ2-5|TRBV20-1|NA|NA
CSARLTGSQRETQYF
TGCAGTGCTAGATTGACTGGCTCACAAAGGGAGACCCAGTACTTC
>TRBJ1-5|TRBV28|NA|NA
CASSPWQGQPQHF
TGTGCCAGCAGTCCTTGGCAGGGTCAGCCCCAGCATTTT
>TRBJ2-5|TRBV20-1|NA|few
CSARGGGAGETQYF
TGCAGTGCTAGGGGGGGGGGGGCGGGAGAGACCCAGTACTTC
>TRBJ2-5|TRBV6-1|TRBD1|few
CASRWDRQETQYF
TGTGCCAGCAGGTGGGACAGACAAGAGACCCAGTACTTC
>TRBJ2-5|TRBV20-1|TRBD2|NA
CSARDPAGAGQTQYF
TGCAGTGCTAGAGATCCAGCGGGAGCGGGCCAGACCCAGTACTTC
>TRBJ1-1|TRBV20-1|NA|few
CSAPQPNTEAFF
TGCAGTGCACCCCAACCGAACACTGAAGCTTTCTTT
>TRBJ2-1|TRBV7-9|NA|NA
CASSSGKEDYNEQFF
TGTGCCAGCAGCTCAGGGAAGGAGGATTACAATGAGCAGTTCTTC
>TRBJ2-5|TRBV21-1|NA|few
CASSKVRWRSGRRPETQYF
TGTGCCAGCAGCAAAGTTAGGTGGAGGAGCGGGAGGCGGCCAGAGACCCAGTACTTC
>TRBJ2-7|TRBV20-1|TRBD2|few
CSAKKSLELAGSYEQYF
TGCAGTGCCAAAAAAAGCCTGGAGTTAGCGGGCAGCTACGAGCAGTACTTC
>TRBJ2-2|TRBV7-2|NA|few
CASSSGWGGNTGELFF
TGTGCCAGCAGCTCAGGGTGGGGCGGGAACACCGGGGAGCTGTTTTTT